Below, 18 T cell receptor beta chains from the same sample are listed, as sequenced in a study of cytomegalovirus exposure and HLA in healthy donors. The PCR made use of 60 Vbeta and 13 Jbeta primers. The repertoire was sequenced with immunoSEQ multiplex PCR; TCRdb's copy has only in-frame clones and lacks some. There are about 73,000 clones in the sample; roughly 71% occur only once, and over 10% lies in the top ten. The specimen sequenced was PBMCs. These receptors were obtained from a man aged 70-80 years in good health and CMV-seronegative.

This clone showed up just once. J is TRBJ2-1 and V is TRBV16; possible D gene TRBD2, 5 bases. Looked up from germline, CDR1 is KGHSY and CDR2 is FQNENV. The CDR3 is made up of 11 amino acids. Trimming took 8 bases from V and 7 from J, leaving 9 bases between them. In DNA, the CDR3 is TGTGCCAGCGGACTTATTAATGAGCAGTTCTTC. Residues: CASGLINEQFF.

The chain carries TRBV9 and TRBJ1-2; tentative D call: TRBD1 (6 bases). The V gene lost 0 bases and the J gene lost 1 base, with 10 bases spanning the gap. Germline V gene data show CDR1 as SGDLS and CDR2 as YYNGEE. The CDR3 has 15 residues. The CDR3 region has the DNA TGTGCCAGCAGCGTAGGGGGGACACTTAACTATGGCTACACCTTC. The encoded protein is CASSVGGTLNYGYTF.

The chain carries TRBV5-1 and TRBJ2-1, with a weak D call TRBD1 (5 bases). V lost 0 bases to trimming and J lost 3 bases, with 10 bases between them. Per the germline V gene, CDR1 is SGHRS and CDR2 is YFSETQ. The CDR3 loop spans 15 amino acids. The CDR3 protein is CASSLVQADYNEQFF. CDR3 in DNA: TGCGCCAGCAGCTTGGTACAGGCGGACTACAATGAGCAGTTCTTC.

The chain employs TRBV29-1 and TRBJ2-7, with 7 bases that match TRBD2. V gave up 2 bases and J gave up 7 bases; unmatched junction bases: 8. The CDR3 spans 13 residues. CDR1 and CDR2 from the germline V gene are SQVTM and ANQGSEA. CDR3 residues: CSVESSGTGEQYF. The DNA of the CDR3 is TGCAGCGTTGAATCGAGCGGGACGGGGGAGCAGTACTTC.

The rearrangement links TRBV27 to TRBJ2-1; 10 positions match TRBD2. V shed 4 bases, J shed 7 bases, and the junction held 7 bases outside the gene matches. Per germline, CDR1 MNHEY and CDR2 SMNVEV (reference sequence). The CDR3 extends over 15 amino acids. The CDR3 nucleotides read TGTGCCAGCAGTTCCGAGCGGGGGGGGGTGAATGAGCAGTTCTTC. It codes for CASSSERGGVNEQFF.

The chain links TRBV5-8 to TRBJ2-5; D may be TRBD1 (5 bases). The DNA end favors TRBJ2-7, so the J call may be wrong. CDR3 length: 17 amino acids. From germline, CDR1 is SGHTS and CDR2 YDEGEE. The CDR3 DNA is TGTGCCAGCAGCAAAAAGGGCTGGCAGGGCAGACCCTACGAGCAGTACTTC. Translated: CASSKKGWQGRPYEQYF.

The gene calls are TRBV7-8 and TRBJ2-5, with D possibly being TRBD2 (6 bases). This CDR3 comprises 14 residues. Trimming shortened V by 5 bases and J by 5 bases, and 15 bases separated the two germline ends. CDR1 and CDR2 from the germline V gene are SGHVS and FQNEAQ. CDR3 loop: CASSPAPGRETQYF. In nucleotides, the CDR3 is TGTGCCAGCAGCCCCGCGCCAGGGAGGGAGACCCAGTACTTC.

This clone was counted a few times. The chain recombines TRBV30 with TRBJ1-2, with D perhaps TRBD1 (5 bases). From germline, CDR1 is GTSNPN and CDR2 SVGIG (reference sequence). This CDR3 has 13 amino acids. Between the trimmed V and J ends, which lost 4 bases and 3 bases, there was a span of 12 bases. DNA of the CDR3: TGTGCCTGGAATCCCGGGGGGTACTATGGCTACACCTTC. Amino acids: CAWNPGGYYGYTF.

Written as DNA, the CDR3 is TGTGCCAGCAGTTACTCGGGGCCCCGGGGCAATCAGCCCCAGCATTTT. Its protein product is CASSYSGPRGNQPQHF. This chain connects TRBV6-5 to TRBJ1-5; weak D call: TRBD1 (5 bases). With 0 bases removed from V and 2 bases from J, the gap between germline ends came to 11 bases. The germline CDR1 and CDR2 sequences are MNHEY and SVGAGI. There are 16 residues in the CDR3.

This clone was found once. This chain joins TRBV21-1 and TRBJ2-2; TRBD1, the table's D call, lacks a check against the DNA. TRBV21-1 is a pseudogene. The CDR3 spans 20 residues. The CDR3 loop reads CASSKKAPTGPRPLPGELFF. CDR3 sequence (DNA): TGTGCCAGCAGCAAAAAAGCCCCCACAGGCCCTCGACCCTTACCCGGGGAGCTGTTTTTT.

This clone appeared once. The genes are TRBV5-4 and TRBJ1-2, with D possibly matching TRBD1 (5 bases). The CDR3 covers 14 residues. Per the germline V gene, CDR1 is SGHNT and CDR2 is YYREEE (reference sequence). V was clipped by 4 bases and J by 0 bases, with 10 bases between them. CDR3: CASSAGGANYGYTF. The CDR3 region has the DNA TGTGCCAGCAGCGCCGGGGGAGCTAACTATGGCTACACCTTC.

This chain links TRBV5-6 with TRBJ2-5; 9 bases match TRBD2. Germline CDR1 SGHDT, CDR2 YYEEEE. The CDR3 extends over 15 amino acids. V dropped 0 bases and J dropped 5; count of bases not matched to a gene: 5. CDR3 in amino acids: CASSLVVAGVETQYF. In nucleotides, the CDR3 is TGTGCCAGCAGCTTGGTGGTAGCGGGAGTGGAGACCCAGTACTTC.

This clone came up once. One end of the junction does not line up with germline, which may come from a read error. The CDR3 loop reads CASSLDPGGETQYF. The CDR3 DNA sequence: TGTGCTAGCAGCTTAGATCCAGGGGGCGAGACCCAGTACTTC. The chain carries TRBV7-7 and TRBJ2-5; TRBD1 aligns across 8 bases. CDR3 length: 14 amino acids. The germline CDR1 and CDR2 sequences are SSHAT and FNYEAQ (reference sequence). The full variable domain, its missing parts supplied by reference TRBV7-7 and TRBJ2-5, is GAGVSQSPRYKVTKRGQDVTLRCDPISSHATLYWYQQALGQGPEFLTYFNYEAQPDKSGLPSDRFSAERPEGSISTLTIQRTEQRDSAMYRCASSLDPGGETQYFGPGTRLLVL.

The rearrangement links TRBV7-8 to TRBJ2-7, with a possible D match to TRBD2 (5 bases). Trimming removed 5 bases from V and 0 bases from J, with 8 bases in between. CDR1 is SGHVS, CDR2 FQNEAQ, per germline. The CDR3 runs to 13 residues. CDR3 in amino acids: CASSTTTSYEQYF. The CDR3 DNA reads TGTGCCAGCAGCACGACTACCTCCTACGAGCAGTACTTC.

This chain links TRBV28 with TRBJ2-3, with 9 nucleotides matching TRBD1. The CDR3 covers 14 residues. Trimming cost V 6 bases and J 5 bases; bases outside gene matches: 6. Germline V gene data show CDR1 as MDHEN and CDR2 as SYDVKM. CDR3 loop: CASSRDRAVDTQYF. CDR3 bases: TGTGCCAGCAGCCGGGACAGGGCGGTAGATACGCAGTATTTT.

The chain couples TRBV10-1 to TRBJ1-1, with a tentative D call TRBD1 (6 bases). The CDR3 totals 13 residues. Germline assignment: CDR1 WNHNN and CDR2 SYGVQD (reference sequence). The V gene lost 4 bases and the J gene lost 5 bases, with 11 bases spanning the gap. The CDR3 DNA sequence: TGCGCCAGCAGTGTACAGGGACCGACTGAAGCTTTCTTT. It is translated as CASSVQGPTEAFF.

About this clone: The junction departs from germline at one end; a sequencing error may be responsible. This chain's CDR3 is CASSQDQENEKLFF. For the CDR3, the DNA is TGCGCCAGCAGCCAAGACCAGGAAAATGAAAAACTGTTTTTT. This sequence joins TRBV7-9 and TRBJ1-4; D is unresolved. CDR1 is SEHNR and CDR2 is FQNEAQ in the germline V gene (reference sequence). This CDR3 has 14 residues.

This chain joins TRBV11-2 and TRBJ2-2; 7 bases match TRBD2. Germline V lookup: CDR1 SGHAT, CDR2 FQNNGV. CDR3 size: 14 residues. The V segment lost 4 bases and the J segment 5 bases; nucleotides outside the gene matches: 4. For the CDR3, the DNA is TGTGCCAGCAGCTGGCAGGGAGGGACCGGGGAGCTGTTTTTT. This sequence encodes CASSWQGGTGELFF.